The T cell receptor beta chain described here comes from a study of blood T cell repertoires in COVID-19. Study details: Some COVID-19 samples were acute and others convalescent; all came from the United States, Italy and Spain.

Measured with immunoSEQ multiplex PCR; TCRdb has only the in-frame clones, and not every one. There are tens of thousands of clones in the sample; 70% to 90% occur only once, and more than 3.5% lies in the top ten. V lost 5 bases, J lost 6 bases, and 7 bases stayed unmatched. The CDR3 is 14 residues long. In germline, CDR1 is SGHAT, CDR2 FQNNGV. This TCR derives from a middle-aged man with acute or convalescent COVID-19. This chain uses TRBV11-2 with TRBJ2-1; TRBD2 agrees at 7 bases. Sequencing was done on a sample of peripheral blood. CDR3 nucleotide sequence: TGTGCCAGCAGCCAAGGACTAGATCTCAATGAGCAGTTCTTC. This translates into CASSQGLDLNEQFF.